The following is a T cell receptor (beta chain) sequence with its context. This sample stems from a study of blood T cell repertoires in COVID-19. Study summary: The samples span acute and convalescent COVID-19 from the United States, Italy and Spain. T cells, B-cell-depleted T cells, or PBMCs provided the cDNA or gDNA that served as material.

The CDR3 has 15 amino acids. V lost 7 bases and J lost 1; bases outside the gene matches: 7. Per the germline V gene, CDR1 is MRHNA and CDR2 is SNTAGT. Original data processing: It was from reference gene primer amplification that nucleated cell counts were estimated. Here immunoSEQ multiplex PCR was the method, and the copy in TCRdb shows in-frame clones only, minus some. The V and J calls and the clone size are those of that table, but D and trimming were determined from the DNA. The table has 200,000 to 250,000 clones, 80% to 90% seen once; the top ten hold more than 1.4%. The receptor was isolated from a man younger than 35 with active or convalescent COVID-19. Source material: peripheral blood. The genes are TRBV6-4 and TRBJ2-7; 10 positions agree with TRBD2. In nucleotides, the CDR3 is TGTGCCAGCATTTATGAACTAGCGGGATCCTACGAGCAGTACTTC. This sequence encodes CASIYELAGSYEQYF.